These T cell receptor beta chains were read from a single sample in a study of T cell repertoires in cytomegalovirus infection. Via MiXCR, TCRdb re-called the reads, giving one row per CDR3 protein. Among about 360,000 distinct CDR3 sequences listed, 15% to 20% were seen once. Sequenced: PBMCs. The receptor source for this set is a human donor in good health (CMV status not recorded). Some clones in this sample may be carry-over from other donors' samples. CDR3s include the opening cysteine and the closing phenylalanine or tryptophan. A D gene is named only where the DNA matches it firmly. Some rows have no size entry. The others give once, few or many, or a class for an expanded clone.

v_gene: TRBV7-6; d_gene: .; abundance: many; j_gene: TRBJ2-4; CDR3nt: TGTGCCAGCAGCCCGGGAGGGACAGGGCCCAAAAACATTCAGTACTTC; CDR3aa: CASSPGGTGPKNIQYF
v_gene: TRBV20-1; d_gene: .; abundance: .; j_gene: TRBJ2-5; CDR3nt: TGCAGTGCTAGTGAGGGGCCACCGGAGACCCAGTACTTC; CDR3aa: CSASEGPPETQYF
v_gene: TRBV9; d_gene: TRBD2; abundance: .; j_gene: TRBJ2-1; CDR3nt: TGTGCCAGCAGCGTAGGCCCTAGCGGGGGGGCAGGGGAGCAGTTCTTC; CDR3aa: CASSVGPSGGAGEQFF
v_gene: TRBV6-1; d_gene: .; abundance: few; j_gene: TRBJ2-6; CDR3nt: TGTGCCAGCAGTCTAAAGACAGTTGGGGCCAACGTCCTGACTTTC; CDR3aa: CASSLKTVGANVLTF
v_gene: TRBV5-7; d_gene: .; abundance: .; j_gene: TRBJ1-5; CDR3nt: TGTGCCAGCGGCCCTCAGGGTATAGATCAGCCCCAGCATTTT; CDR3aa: CASGPQGIDQPQHF
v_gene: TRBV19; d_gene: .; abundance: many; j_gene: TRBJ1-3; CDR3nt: TGTGCCAGTGGGATTCGACACGGAAACACCATATATTTT; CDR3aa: CASGIRHGNTIYF
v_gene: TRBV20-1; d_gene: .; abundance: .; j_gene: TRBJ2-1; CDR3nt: TGCAGTGCTAGTGGTGACTCCTACAATGAGCAGTTCTTC; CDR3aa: CSASGDSYNEQFF
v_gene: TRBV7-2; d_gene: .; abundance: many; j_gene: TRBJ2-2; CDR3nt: TGTGCCAGCACCCCCCGCGGTGCGAACACCGGGGAGCTGTTTTTT; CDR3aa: CASTPRGANTGELFF
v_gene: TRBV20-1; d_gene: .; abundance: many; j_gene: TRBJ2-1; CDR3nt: TGCAGTGCTATTCTGGGACTCCACAATGAGCAGTTCTTC; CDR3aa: CSAILGLHNEQFF
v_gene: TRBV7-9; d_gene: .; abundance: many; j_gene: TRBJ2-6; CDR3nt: TGTGCCAGCAGCTTAAGTTGGGCTTCCGGGGACCTCTCTGGGGCCAACGTCCTGACTTTC; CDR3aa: CASSLSWASGDLSGANVLTF
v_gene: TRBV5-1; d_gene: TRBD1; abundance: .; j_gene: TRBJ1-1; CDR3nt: TGCGCCAGCAGCTTTGGCGGGACAGGGGTGATGAACACTGAAGCTTTCTTT; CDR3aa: CASSFGGTGVMNTEAFF
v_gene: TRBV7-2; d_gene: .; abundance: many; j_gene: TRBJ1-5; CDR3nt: TGTGCCAGCAGCTTAGTTTCAAGCAGGGACGATCAGCCCCAGCATTTT; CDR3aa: CASSLVSSRDDQPQHF
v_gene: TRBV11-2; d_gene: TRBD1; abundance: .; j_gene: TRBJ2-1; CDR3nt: TGTGCCAGCAGCTGGGACGCGGGACAGGGTTGGTATGAGCAGTTCTTC; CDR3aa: CASSWDAGQGWYEQFF
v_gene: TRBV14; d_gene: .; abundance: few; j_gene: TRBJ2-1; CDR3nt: TGTGCCAGCAGCCAAGTTCTCCGGGGTGGGTCCTACAATGAGCAGTTCTTC; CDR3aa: CASSQVLRGGSYNEQFF
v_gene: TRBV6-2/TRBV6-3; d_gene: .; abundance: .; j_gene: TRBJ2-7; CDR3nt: TGTGCCAGCAGGGGACTCGAAATTCTCTACGAGCAGTACTTC; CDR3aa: CASRGLEILYEQYF
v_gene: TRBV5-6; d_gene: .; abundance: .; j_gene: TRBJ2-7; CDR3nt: TGTGCCAGCAGCTTAAAGGGGGACCGACAGACGTACTTC; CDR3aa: CASSLKGDRQTYF
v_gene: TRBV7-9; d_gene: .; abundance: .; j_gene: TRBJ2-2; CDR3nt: TGTGCCAGCAGCTCAGAAAACGGCGGGGAGCTGTTTTTT; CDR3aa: CASSSENGGELFF
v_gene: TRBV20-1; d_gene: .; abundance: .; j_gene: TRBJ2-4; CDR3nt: TGCAGTGCTCGGGGGGCAGGAAACATTCAGTACTTC; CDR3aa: CSARGAGNIQYF
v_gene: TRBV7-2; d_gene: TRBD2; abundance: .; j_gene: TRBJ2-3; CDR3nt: TGTGCCAGCAGCCCACGACTAGCGGGACGCGCAGATACGCAGTATTTT; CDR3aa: CASSPRLAGRADTQYF
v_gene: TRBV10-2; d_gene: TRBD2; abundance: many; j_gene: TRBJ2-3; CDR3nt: TGCGCCAGCAGTGAGGGGCTAGCGGGCACAGATACGCAGTATTTT; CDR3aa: CASSEGLAGTDTQYF
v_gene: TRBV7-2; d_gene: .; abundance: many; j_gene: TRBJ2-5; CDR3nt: TGTGCCAGCAGCTTACAGAGTGGGCCGGGGGAGACCCAGTACTTC; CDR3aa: CASSLQSGPGETQYF
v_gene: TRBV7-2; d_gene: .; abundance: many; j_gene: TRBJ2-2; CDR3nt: TGTGCCAGCAGCCGCAACTCCGGGGAGCTGTTTTTT; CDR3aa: CASSRNSGELFF
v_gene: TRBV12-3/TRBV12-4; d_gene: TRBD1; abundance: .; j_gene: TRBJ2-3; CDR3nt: TGTGCCAGCAGTTTGCAACAGGGGATTATAGATACGCAGTATTTT; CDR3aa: CASSLQQGIIDTQYF
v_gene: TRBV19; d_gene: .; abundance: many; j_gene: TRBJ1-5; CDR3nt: TGTGCCAGTAGTATGCTCTCCCGGGACACCCCCCAGCATTTT; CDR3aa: CASSMLSRDTPQHF
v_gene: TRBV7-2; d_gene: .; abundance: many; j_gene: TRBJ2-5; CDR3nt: TGTGCCAGCAGCTTAGACGGCAGGGGACAAGAGACCCAGTACTTC; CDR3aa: CASSLDGRGQETQYF
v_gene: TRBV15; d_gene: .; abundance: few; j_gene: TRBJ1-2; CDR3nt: TGTGCCACCAGCAGGTTGGCGGCGGCTCTCTATGGCTACACCTTC; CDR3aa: CATSRLAAALYGYTF
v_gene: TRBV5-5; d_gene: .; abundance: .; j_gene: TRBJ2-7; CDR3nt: TGTGCCAGCAGCTGGGGGACTGTCCTATCCTACGAGCAGTACTTC; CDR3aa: CASSWGTVLSYEQYF
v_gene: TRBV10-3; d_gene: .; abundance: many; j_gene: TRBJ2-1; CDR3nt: TGTGCCATCAGTCAAAGGGACTCCCTCCACAATGAGCAGTTCTTC; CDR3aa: CAISQRDSLHNEQFF
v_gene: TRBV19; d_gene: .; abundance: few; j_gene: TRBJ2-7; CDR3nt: TGTGCCAGTAGTACCCGGGCCCAGCGGGAGCAGTACTTC; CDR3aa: CASSTRAQREQYF
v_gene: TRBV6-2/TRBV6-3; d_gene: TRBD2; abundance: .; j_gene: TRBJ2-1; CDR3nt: TGTGCCAGCAGAGATCCGGGACTAGCAGAAAACAATGAGCAGTTCTTC; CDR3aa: CASRDPGLAENNEQFF
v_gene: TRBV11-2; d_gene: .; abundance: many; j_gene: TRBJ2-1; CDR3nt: TGTGCCATCGGAAGTGGGGTAAATGAGCAGTTCTTC; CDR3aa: CAIGSGVNEQFF
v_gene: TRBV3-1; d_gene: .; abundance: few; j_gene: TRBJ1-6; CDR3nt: TGTGCCAGCAGCCAATCAGACTGGAGTTCACCCCTCCACTTT; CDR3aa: CASSQSDWSSPLHF
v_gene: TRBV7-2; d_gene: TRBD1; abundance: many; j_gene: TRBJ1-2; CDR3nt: TGTGCCAGCGGGATTGCAGGGGGGCCTGGCTACACCTTC; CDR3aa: CASGIAGGPGYTF
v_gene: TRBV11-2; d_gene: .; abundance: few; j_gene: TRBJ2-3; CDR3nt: TGTGCCAGCAGCTTGGGGTGGGGGCAGTATTTT; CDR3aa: CASSLGWGQYF
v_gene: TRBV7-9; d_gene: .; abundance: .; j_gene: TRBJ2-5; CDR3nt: TGTGCCAGCAGCGCACCCCGTGGGGGCCCAGGCGAGACCCAGTACTTC; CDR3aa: CASSAPRGGPGETQYF
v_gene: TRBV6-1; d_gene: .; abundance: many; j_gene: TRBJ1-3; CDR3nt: TGTGCCAGCAGTCCATCAAAGGCGCGGAACACCATATATTTT; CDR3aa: CASSPSKARNTIYF
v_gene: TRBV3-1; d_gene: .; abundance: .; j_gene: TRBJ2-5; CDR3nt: TGTGCCAGCAGCCACGGGTTCCAAGAGACCCAGTACTTC; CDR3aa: CASSHGFQETQYF
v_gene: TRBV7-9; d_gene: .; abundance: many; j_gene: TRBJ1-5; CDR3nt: TGTGCCAGCAGCCCATGGTCATACAGGCACAATCAGCCCCAGCATTTT; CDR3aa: CASSPWSYRHNQPQHF
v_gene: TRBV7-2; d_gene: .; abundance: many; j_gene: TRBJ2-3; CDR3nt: TGTGCCAGCAGCGGACCCCACACAGATACGCAGTATTTT; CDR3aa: CASSGPHTDTQYF
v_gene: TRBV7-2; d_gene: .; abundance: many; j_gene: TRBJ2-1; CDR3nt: TGTGCCAGCAGCAGAACCGAGCCATCTTACGAGCAGTTCTTC; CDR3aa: CASSRTEPSYEQFF
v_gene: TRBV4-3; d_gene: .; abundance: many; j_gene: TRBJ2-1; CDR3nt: TGCGCCAGCAGCCAGGAACCACTTAGGGCGGAGCAGTTCTTC; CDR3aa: CASSQEPLRAEQFF
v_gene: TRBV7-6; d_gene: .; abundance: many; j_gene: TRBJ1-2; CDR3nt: TGTGCCAGCAGCTCTTCCCCGTATGGCTACACCTTC; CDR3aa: CASSSSPYGYTF
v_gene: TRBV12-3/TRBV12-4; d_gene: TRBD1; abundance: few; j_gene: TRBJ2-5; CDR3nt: TGTGCCAGCAGTTCGAGACAGGGGGGGACCCAGTACTTC; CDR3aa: CASSSRQGGTQYF
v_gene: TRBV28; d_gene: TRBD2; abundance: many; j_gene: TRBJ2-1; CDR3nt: TGTGCCAGCAGTTTATGGGGAGGGGCCGGTGAGCAGTTCTTC; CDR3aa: CASSLWGGAGEQFF
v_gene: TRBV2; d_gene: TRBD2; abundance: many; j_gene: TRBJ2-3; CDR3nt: TGTGCCAGCAACGGTGCCCTAGCGGGGGTGGGAGATACGCAGTATTTT; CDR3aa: CASNGALAGVGDTQYF
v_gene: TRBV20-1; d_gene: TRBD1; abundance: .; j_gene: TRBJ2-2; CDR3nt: TGCAGTGCTCATCCTGCCCATGGGACAGCGGCCGGGGAGCTGTTTTTT; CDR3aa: CSAHPAHGTAAGELFF
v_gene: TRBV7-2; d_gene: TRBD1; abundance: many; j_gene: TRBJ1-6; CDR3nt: TGTGCCAGCAGCTTACAGGGGGCGGTTAATTCACCCCTCCACTTT; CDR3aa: CASSLQGAVNSPLHF
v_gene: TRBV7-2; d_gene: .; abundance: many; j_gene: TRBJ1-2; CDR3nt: TGTGCCAGCACCCTACCGGGACACCACCACTATGGCTACACCTTC; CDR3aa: CASTLPGHHHYGYTF
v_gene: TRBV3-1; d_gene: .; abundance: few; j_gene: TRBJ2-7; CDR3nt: TGTGCCAGCAACGGGCGGGGCGAGCAGTACTTC; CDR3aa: CASNGRGEQYF